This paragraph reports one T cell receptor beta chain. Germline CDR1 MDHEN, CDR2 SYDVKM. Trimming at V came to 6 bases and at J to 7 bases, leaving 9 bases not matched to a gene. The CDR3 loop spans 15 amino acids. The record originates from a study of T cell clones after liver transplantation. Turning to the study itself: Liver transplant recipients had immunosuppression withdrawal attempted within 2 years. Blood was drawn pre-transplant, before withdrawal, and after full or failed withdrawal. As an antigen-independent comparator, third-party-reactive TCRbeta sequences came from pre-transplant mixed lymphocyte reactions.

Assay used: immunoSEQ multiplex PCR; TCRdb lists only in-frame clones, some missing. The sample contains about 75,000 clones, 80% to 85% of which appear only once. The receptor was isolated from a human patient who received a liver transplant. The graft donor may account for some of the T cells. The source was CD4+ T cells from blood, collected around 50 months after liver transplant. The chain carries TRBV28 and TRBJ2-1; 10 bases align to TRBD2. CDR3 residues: CASSRLAGVRNEQFF. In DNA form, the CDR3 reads TGTGCCAGCAGCAGACTAGCGGGTGTCAGGAATGAGCAGTTCTTC.